A selection of T cell receptor beta chains follows, all from one sample in a study of shared clonotypes between healthy human individuals. Generated by immunoSEQ multiplex PCR, the TCRdb table keeps only in-frame clones and is missing some. The table lists some 1,900,000 clones, approximately 94% of them singletons. The sequenced material came from naive CD8+ T cells sorted from blood. The receptors stem from a man younger than 30 in good health. CDR3s include the opening cysteine and the closing phenylalanine or tryptophan. The order of the fields is V gene, clone size, J gene, D gene, CDR3 DNA, CDR3 protein. A D gene is named only where the DNA matches it firmly. Only some rows state a clone size, as once, few, many or a class for expanded clones.

v_gene: TRBV9
abundance: -
j_gene: TRBJ1-1
d_gene: TRBD1
CDR3nt: TGTGCCAGCAGCCAAACCGGGGACAGGGCAGGTGAAGCTTTCTTT
CDR3aa: CASSQTGDRAGEAFF

v_gene: TRBV11-2
abundance: -
j_gene: TRBJ2-7
d_gene: TRBD1
CDR3nt: TGTGCCAGCAGCTGGAGGGGGACAGGGATCTACGAGCAGTACTTC
CDR3aa: CASSWRGTGIYEQYF

v_gene: TRBV5-4
abundance: -
j_gene: TRBJ1-4
d_gene: TRBD1
CDR3nt: TGTGCCAGCAGCACCGGGACAGATAATGAAAAACTGTTTTTT
CDR3aa: CASSTGTDNEKLFF

v_gene: TRBV14
abundance: -
j_gene: TRBJ2-1
d_gene: -
CDR3nt: TGTGCCAGCAGCCAAGGAAAGCAGTTCTTC
CDR3aa: CASSQGKQFF

v_gene: TRBV29-1
abundance: -
j_gene: TRBJ1-2
d_gene: -
CDR3nt: TGCAGCGTTGTTCAGGATTCTGGTGGCTACACCTTC
CDR3aa: CSVVQDSGGYTF

v_gene: TRBV28
abundance: -
j_gene: TRBJ1-6
d_gene: -
CDR3nt: TGTGCCAGCAGTTTAGGAGGACATTCACCCCTCCACTTT
CDR3aa: CASSLGGHSPLHF

v_gene: TRBV27
abundance: -
j_gene: TRBJ2-1
d_gene: TRBD2
CDR3nt: TGTGCCAGCAGTTTGACTAGCGGGAGTGTAAATGAGCAGTTCTTC
CDR3aa: CASSLTSGSVNEQFF

v_gene: TRBV7-9
abundance: -
j_gene: TRBJ2-1
d_gene: -
CDR3nt: TGTGCCAGCAGCTTCCCGATCAGGGGGCGGGGGCACGACAATGAGCAGTTCTTC
CDR3aa: CASSFPIRGRGHDNEQFF

v_gene: TRBV27
abundance: -
j_gene: TRBJ2-7
d_gene: TRBD1
CDR3nt: TGTGCCAGCAGTCCACGTAACGGACAGGGGAACCACGAGCAGTACTTC
CDR3aa: CASSPRNGQGNHEQYF

v_gene: TRBV7-6
abundance: -
j_gene: TRBJ2-7
d_gene: TRBD2
CDR3nt: TGTGCCAGCAGCTTGAGCGGGGGCTCCTACGAGCAGTACTTC
CDR3aa: CASSLSGGSYEQYF

v_gene: TRBV5-6
abundance: -
j_gene: TRBJ1-1
d_gene: TRBD1
CDR3nt: TGTGCCAGCAGCTTCGGGACAGGTTACACTGAAGCTTTCTTT
CDR3aa: CASSFGTGYTEAFF

v_gene: TRBV7-6
abundance: -
j_gene: TRBJ2-5
d_gene: -
CDR3nt: TGTGCCAGCAGCGAGTTGGTAGCTGGAAGGGAGACCCAGTACTTC
CDR3aa: CASSELVAGRETQYF

v_gene: TRBV7-9
abundance: -
j_gene: TRBJ2-7
d_gene: -
CDR3nt: TGTGCCAGCAGCTTAGCGGGGAAGACCTACGAGCAGTACTTC
CDR3aa: CASSLAGKTYEQYF

v_gene: TRBV2
abundance: -
j_gene: TRBJ2-7
d_gene: -
CDR3nt: TGTGCCAGCGGCGACCCGACGGTGATGGGCGACTCCTACGAGCAGTACTTC
CDR3aa: CASGDPTVMGDSYEQYF

v_gene: TRBV2
abundance: -
j_gene: TRBJ2-5
d_gene: -
CDR3nt: TGTGCCATACAGGGACCCCTGAATGGGGAGACCCAGTACTTC
CDR3aa: CAIQGPLNGETQYF

v_gene: TRBV19
abundance: -
j_gene: TRBJ1-1
d_gene: -
CDR3nt: TGTGCCAGTAGTATAGATCTATACAGGATGGATCTTAAGGGGACTGAAGCTTTCTTT
CDR3aa: CASSIDLYRMDLKGTEAFF

v_gene: TRBV4-3
abundance: few
j_gene: TRBJ2-2
d_gene: -
CDR3nt: TGCGCCAGCAGCCAAGATGGGTACGCGAACACCGGGGAGCTGTTTTTT
CDR3aa: CASSQDGYANTGELFF

v_gene: TRBV5-1
abundance: -
j_gene: TRBJ2-1
d_gene: -
CDR3nt: TGCGCCAGCAGCTTCGGGACTCGGGACGCGGTCTCCTACAATGAGCAGTTCTTC
CDR3aa: CASSFGTRDAVSYNEQFF

v_gene: TRBV11-2
abundance: -
j_gene: TRBJ2-3
d_gene: -
CDR3nt: TGTGCCAGCAGTTTCAGAGCAGGGGTCGCAGATACGCAGTATTTT
CDR3aa: CASSFRAGVADTQYF

v_gene: TRBV7-9
abundance: -
j_gene: TRBJ2-5
d_gene: -
CDR3nt: TGTGCCAGCAGCTTAGAATATCAAGAGACCCAGTACTTC
CDR3aa: CASSLEYQETQYF

v_gene: TRBV9
abundance: -
j_gene: TRBJ2-1
d_gene: TRBD2
CDR3nt: TGTGCCAGCAGCCCTTTGGCGGGAGTGTTCTCTGGTGAGCAGTTCTTC
CDR3aa: CASSPLAGVFSGEQFF

v_gene: TRBV6-5
abundance: -
j_gene: TRBJ2-1
d_gene: -
CDR3nt: TGTGCCAGCACTGGGTACAATGAGCAGTTCTTC
CDR3aa: CASTGYNEQFF

v_gene: TRBV2
abundance: few
j_gene: TRBJ1-2
d_gene: -
CDR3nt: TGTGCCAGCAGTGAAGCTAAGGGGGTCCCACCCTATGGCTACACCTTC
CDR3aa: CASSEAKGVPPYGYTF